The source of this T cell receptor beta chain is a study of blood T cell repertoires in COVID-19. Background on the study: T cells, B-cell-depleted T cells, or PBMCs provided the cDNA or gDNA that served as material.

This CDR3 comprises 13 residues. Germline values: CDR1 MNHEY, CDR2 SVGEGT. V lost 6 bases and J 1 base, leaving 9 bases between the germline ends. Clones were sequenced by immunoSEQ multiplex PCR, and TCRdb holds only the in-frame ones, with some missing. Of over 90,000 clones in the sample, about 80% were seen once. This sequence joins TRBV6-2 or TRBV6-3 and TRBJ1-1; D may be TRBD1 (5 bases). Source material: peripheral blood. The receptor's source is a human donor in a cohort sampled during active COVID-19. Here the CDR3 DNA reads TGTGCCAGCAGCCTAACAGGGAACACTGAAGCTTTCTTT. It translates to CASSLTGNTEAFF.